These 3 T cell receptor beta chains came from one sample sequenced in a study of cytomegalovirus exposure and HLA in healthy donors. The PCR made use of 60 Vbeta and 13 Jbeta primers. Libraries were prepared by immunoSEQ multiplex PCR; TCRdb keeps only in-frame clonotypes and omits some of them. The table has approximately 160,000 clones, 82% seen once. The sample was PBMCs. The receptor set was obtained from a girl aged 2-10 years in good health and CMV-seropositive.

This clone has just a few counts. The chain uses TRBV2 and TRBJ2-7; 8 nucleotides match TRBD1. Germline assignment: CDR1 SNHLY and CDR2 FYNNEI. There are 14 residues in the CDR3. V dropped 4 bases and J dropped 2; count of bases not matched to a gene: 4. In DNA, the CDR3 is TGTGCCAGCAGTGTGGCAGGGGGCACCTACGAGCAGTACTTC. Its translation: CASSVAGGTYEQYF.

The chain combines TRBV10-2 with TRBJ2-1, with a possible D match to TRBD2 (6 bases). CDR1 WSHSY and CDR2 SAAADI come from the germline V gene. This CDR3 has 14 amino acids. Trimming pared 5 bases from V and 0 bases from J, leaving 8 bases between. The CDR3: CASSPSVSYNEQFF. CDR3 nucleotides: TGCGCCAGCAGTCCTAGCGTCTCCTACAATGAGCAGTTCTTC.

V gene TRBV7-9 combines with J gene TRBJ2-1; 13 bases are shared with TRBD2. This CDR3 region has 16 residues. With 5 bases clipped from V and 7 bases from J, the junction kept 8 bases outside the gene matches. In germline, CDR1 is SEHNR, CDR2 FQNEAQ (reference sequence). The CDR3 protein is CASSLRTSGSPNEQFF. The CDR3 bases are TGTGCCAGCAGCCTCCGGACTAGCGGGAGCCCGAATGAGCAGTTCTTC.